These 30 T cell receptor beta chains originate from one sample sequenced in a study of human T cells and chemical hapten exposure. Via MiXCR, TCRdb re-called the 5' RACE reads, giving one row per CDR3 protein. This table has tens of thousands of distinct CDR3 sequences, more than 7.5% appearing once. Total RNA came from unfractionated whole blood. These receptors all come from a male donor in good health.

This clonotype has only a few counts. The gene calls are TRBV25-1 and TRBJ2-3; no clear D. Germline V gives CDR1 MGHDK, CDR2 SYGVNS. This CDR3 has 13 residues. V lost 3 bases and J 6 bases, leaving 10 bases between the germline ends. CDR3 sequence reads: CASSENIGDTQYF. CDR3 in DNA: TGTGCCAGCAGTGAGAACATTGGTGATACGCAGTATTTT.

Many counts were recorded for this clonotype. CDR3 sequence (DNA): TGCAGTGCAAGGGACAGTTCCAAAAACATTCAGTACTTC. This encodes CSARDSSKNIQYF. V gene TRBV20-1 combines with J gene TRBJ2-4; 7 bases align to TRBD1. The CDR3 has 13 amino acids. Looked up from germline, CDR1 is DFQATT and CDR2 is SNEGSKA (reference sequence). The trim removed 6 bases at V and 2 bases at J, leaving 4 bases unmatched.

The V call is TRBV14, the J call TRBJ1-1; D may be TRBD1 (5 bases). The CDR3 has 14 amino acids. V lost 0 bases to trimming and J lost 6 bases, with 11 bases between them. The germline gives CDR1 SGHDN, CDR2 FVKESK. The CDR3 spells CASSQDLRGAEAFF. The DNA of the CDR3 is TGTGCCAGCAGCCAAGATTTAAGGGGCGCTGAAGCTTTCTTT.

The chain is built from TRBV29-1 and TRBJ1-1; D unclear. This CDR3 is built from 12 residues. Germline CDR1 reads SQVTM; CDR2 reads ANQGSEA. Trimming left V 6 bases short and J 2 bases short, with 10 bases between. This CDR3 is CSVGRDNTEAFF. For the CDR3, the DNA is TGCAGCGTAGGAAGGGATAACACTGAAGCTTTCTTT.

This clonotype was detected many times. V is TRBV12-3 or TRBV12-4 and J is TRBJ2-5, with 13 bases matching TRBD2. The CDR3 is 16 amino acids. J was trimmed by 0 bases and V by 5 bases; bases with no gene match: 3. CDR3 protein: CASSPGLAGNQETQYF. The CDR3 nucleotides read TGTGCCAGCAGTCCGGGACTAGCGGGGAACCAAGAGACCCAGTACTTC.

The chain uses TRBV9 and TRBJ2-2; 12 bases are shared with TRBD2. Trimming cost V 6 bases and J 5 bases; bases outside gene matches: 5. The germline gives CDR1 SGDLS, CDR2 YYNGEE. This CDR3 has 15 residues. CDR3 region: CASTPGTSGTGELFF. Here the CDR3 DNA reads TGTGCCAGCACCCCCGGGACTAGCGGGACCGGGGAGCTGTTTTTT.

Ten or more counts support this clonotype. The J gene is TRBJ2-1, the V gene TRBV27; D uncertain. Trimming shortened V by 3 bases and J by 10 bases, and 10 bases separated the two germline ends. CDR1 and CDR2 from the germline V gene are MNHEY and SMNVEV (reference sequence). The CDR3 spans 12 residues. CDR3 sequence reads: CASSFSRNEQFF. The CDR3 bases are TGTGCCAGCAGTTTCTCGAGGAACGAGCAGTTCTTC.

Only a few counts were recorded for this clonotype. V gene TRBV12-3 or TRBV12-4 combines with J gene TRBJ2-5, with 7 bases aligning to TRBD1. After removal of 6 bases from V and 5 bases from J, the junction contained 3 bases not matched to a gene. The CDR3 totals 12 residues. This CDR3 is CASRTGEETQYF. The CDR3, as DNA: TGTGCCAGCAGAACAGGGGAGGAGACCCAGTACTTC.

The rearrangement uses TRBV20-1 and TRBJ2-7, with 12 bases identical to TRBD2. The trim removed 3 bases at V and 5 bases at J, leaving 5 bases unmatched. The CDR3 is made up of 14 amino acids. The germline gives CDR1 DFQATT, CDR2 SNEGSKA (reference sequence). The CDR3 reads CSASLAGGPHEQYF. The CDR3 region has the DNA TGCAGTGCTAGTCTAGCGGGAGGGCCCCACGAGCAGTACTTC.

This rearrangement joins TRBV6-1 to TRBJ2-2; D might be TRBD1 (6 bases). The CDR3 is 14 amino acids. Germline V lookup: CDR1 MNHNS, CDR2 SASEGT. V dropped 7 bases and J dropped 0 bases, with 9 bases sitting between them. CDR3 nucleotide sequence: TGTGCCAGCACAGACAGGACGAACACCGGGGAGCTGTTTTTT. As protein: CASTDRTNTGELFF.

J is TRBJ1-1 and V is TRBV12-3 or TRBV12-4; possibly TRBD1 for D (6 bases). V dropped 2 bases and J dropped 3 bases, with 7 bases sitting between them. The CDR3 is 13 amino acids. CDR3 in DNA: TGTGCCAGCAGTTTAACAGGGTACACTGAAGCTTTCTTT. The encoded protein is CASSLTGYTEAFF.

The V gene is TRBV5-5, the J gene TRBJ2-7; possible D gene TRBD2, 5 bases. V lost 5 bases to trimming and J lost 0 bases, with 15 bases between them. CDR3 size: 15 residues. CDR1 and CDR2 from the germline V gene are SGHKS and YYEKEE (reference sequence). DNA for the CDR3: TGTGCCAGCAGTACTGGAACCGCGGGCTCCTACGAGCAGTACTTC. It yields the protein CASSTGTAGSYEQYF.

This clonotype was found many times. The chain recombines TRBV7-6 with TRBJ1-2; 9 bases map to TRBD1. From germline, CDR1 is SGHVS and CDR2 FNYEAQ. With 5 bases clipped from V and 6 bases from J, the junction kept 4 bases outside the gene matches. There are 13 residues in the CDR3. The CDR3 spells CASSPGTGHGYTF. For the CDR3, the DNA is TGTGCCAGCAGCCCGGGGACAGGGCATGGCTACACCTTC.

This clonotype was detected a few times. The rearrangement links TRBV28 to TRBJ2-3; 8 nucleotides match TRBD2. V dropped 3 bases and J dropped 0; count of bases not matched to a gene: 2. The length of the CDR3 is 15 residues. Germline V CDR1 and CDR2: MDHEN, SYDVKM. CDR3 in amino acids: CASSFLAGSTDTQYF. The CDR3 DNA reads as TGTGCCAGCAGTTTTTTAGCGGGGAGCACAGATACGCAGTATTTT.

J is TRBJ1-4 and V is TRBV5-4; the D is unclear. V lost 1 base to trimming and J lost 10 bases, with 17 bases between them. Germline CDR1 reads SGHNT; CDR2 reads YYREEE (reference sequence). The CDR3 runs 15 residues. The CDR3 sequence is CASSLKSEGVAKLFF. CDR3 sequence (DNA): TGTGCCAGCAGCTTGAAGTCGGAGGGAGTGGCAAAACTGTTTTTT.

This clonotype has at least ten counts. The genes are TRBV5-1 and TRBJ2-3, with 10 bases identical to TRBD2. J gave up 1 base and V 4 bases, and 6 bases lay outside the gene matches. CDR1 is SGHRS, CDR2 YFSETQ, per germline. CDR3 size: 16 residues. The CDR3 coding sequence is TGCGCCAGCAGCCCGTCAGCGGGAGGGGGCACAGATACGCAGTATTTT. Amino acids: CASSPSAGGGTDTQYF.

The genes are TRBV20-1 and TRBJ2-5; D is unresolved. V shed 6 bases and J shed 2 bases, with 4 bases lying between them. The CDR3 spans 10 residues. CDR1 is DFQATT and CDR2 is SNEGSKA in the germline V gene (reference sequence). The CDR3 here is CSASQETQYF. CDR3 DNA: TGCAGTGCCAGTCAAGAGACCCAGTACTTC.

This clonotype has just a few counts. Here the CDR3 DNA reads TGTGCCAGCAGTGGGCAGGGGGCGGGAGATACGCAGTATTTT. Its translation is CASSGQGAGDTQYF. This chain uses TRBV6-1 with TRBJ2-3; TRBD1 matches at 8 bases. CDR1 and CDR2 from the germline V gene are MNHNS and SASEGT. Germline trimming cut 4 bases from V and 5 bases from J; bases unmatched to any gene: 5. This CDR3 is built from 14 residues.

About this clonotype itself: At one of its ends the junction is not consistent with the germline gene, which may arise from a read error. V and J are TRBV7-2 and TRBJ1-6; possibly TRBD1 for D (5 bases). Germline CDR1 is SGHTA and CDR2 is FQGNSA. This CDR3 is built from 16 residues. The CDR3 coding sequence is TGTGTCAGCAGCTGGGATATGGGACTGCTAAATTCACCCCTCCACTTT. Its translation: CVSSWDMGLLNSPLHF.

This clonotype was seen a few times. The chain uses TRBV5-4 and TRBJ2-2, with a possible D match to TRBD1 (6 bases). CDR3 size: 16 residues. The V end lost 1 base, the J end lost 2 bases, and 12 bases lay between the germline ends. From germline, CDR1 is SGHNT and CDR2 YYREEE (reference sequence). Here the CDR3 DNA reads TGTGCCAGCAGCTTGCCGACAGGACACAACACCGGGGAGCTGTTTTTT. Translated, it gives CASSLPTGHNTGELFF.

This clonotype has at least ten counts. The chain recombines TRBV29-1 with TRBJ2-7, with TRBD1 as a possible D gene (7 bases). The V gene's germline CDR1 is SQVTM and CDR2 ANQGSEA. The CDR3 contains 15 residues. Trimming cost V 1 base and J 0 bases, with 13 bases left between them. CDR3 protein: CSVEVAGQSSYEQYF. CDR3 DNA: TGCAGCGTTGAAGTTGCGGGACAGAGCTCCTACGAGCAGTACTTC.

This clonotype was recorded many times. The rearrangement uses TRBV7-8 and TRBJ2-1, with TRBD1 matching 8 bases. V was clipped by 6 bases and J by 5 bases; unmatched bases: 9. Germline lookup yields CDR1 SGHVS and CDR2 FQNEAQ. This CDR3 contains 15 residues. CDR3 in amino acids: CASSWGRGQHNEQFF. The CDR3 DNA is TGTGCCAGCAGTTGGGGCAGGGGGCAACACAATGAGCAGTTCTTC.

This clonotype was found a few times. The chain is built from TRBV30 and TRBJ1-1, with D unclear. V shed 4 bases and J shed 1 base, with 7 bases lying between them. The V gene's germline CDR1 is GTSNPN and CDR2 SVGIG (reference sequence). The length of the CDR3 is 12 residues. CDR3 nucleotides: TGTGCCTGGATAAACGGGAACACTGAAGCTTTCTTT. This gives the protein CAWINGNTEAFF.

This clonotype was picked up a small number of times. This chain links TRBV7-2 with TRBJ1-4; 7 bases agree with TRBD1. From germline, CDR1 is SGHTA and CDR2 FQGNSA. The CDR3 is made up of 15 amino acids. The V gene end was trimmed by 4 bases and the J gene end by 0 bases; junction bases not matched to a gene: 2. CDR3 DNA: TGTGCCAGCAGCTACGGGACAGCAACTAATGAAAAACTGTTTTTT. Amino acids: CASSYGTATNEKLFF.

This clonotype was observed many times. The chain is built from TRBV12-3 or TRBV12-4 and TRBJ2-6; tentative D call: TRBD1 (6 bases). Trimming cost V 6 bases and J 2 bases, with 14 bases left between them. The CDR3 is 16 amino acids. In DNA form, the CDR3 reads TGTGCCAGCAGATATAACAGGGTCACTGGGGCCAACGTCCTGACTTTC. Protein sequence: CASRYNRVTGANVLTF.

This clonotype was observed many times. The genes are TRBV19 and TRBJ2-7; D is ambiguous. Germline V gene lookup returns CDR1 LNHDA and CDR2 SQIVND (reference sequence). The CDR3 is made up of 14 amino acids. Trimming removed 3 bases from V and 0 bases from J, with 9 bases in between. CDR3 protein: CASSITSSSYEQYF. CDR3 sequence (DNA): TGTGCCAGTAGTATTACCAGTTCCTCCTACGAGCAGTACTTC.

The J gene is TRBJ1-1, the V gene TRBV29-1, with D hard to call. This CDR3 is 13 amino acids long. Trimming shortened V by 4 bases and J by 0 bases, and 9 bases separated the two germline ends. Germline V gene sequence: CDR1 SQVTM, CDR2 ANQGSEA. This CDR3 reads CSVVRALNTEAFF. CDR3 nucleotide sequence: TGCAGCGTTGTAAGGGCGTTGAACACTGAAGCTTTCTTT.

The chain is built from TRBV12-3 or TRBV12-4 and TRBJ1-5; TRBD1 matches at 12 bases. The CDR3 covers 15 residues. The trim removed 5 bases at V and 5 bases at J, leaving 4 bases unmatched. The CDR3 nucleotides read TGTGCCAGCAGTACATGGGACAGGGGGCATCAGCCCCAGCATTTT. It encodes CASSTWDRGHQPQHF.

This CDR3 reads CASRPTGMNTEAFF. The CDR3 coding sequence is TGTGCCAGCAGGCCAACAGGAATGAACACTGAAGCTTTCTTT. The chain uses TRBV6-6 and TRBJ1-1, with D possibly TRBD1 on 5 matching bases. Trimming took off 6 bases at V and 0 bases at J, with 11 bases between the two ends. The CDR3 is 14 amino acids. CDR1 is MNHNY, CDR2 SVGAGI, per germline (reference sequence).

This clonotype was seen repeatedly, ten times or more. This sequence joins TRBV29-1 and TRBJ1-1; D is undetermined. Germline loops: CDR1 SQVTM, CDR2 ANQGSEA. This CDR3 region has 13 residues. V shed 4 bases and J shed 0 bases, with 9 bases lying between them. The CDR3 sequence is CSVVRPLNTEAFF. The CDR3 DNA follows: TGCAGCGTTGTCCGGCCGTTGAACACTGAAGCTTTCTTT.